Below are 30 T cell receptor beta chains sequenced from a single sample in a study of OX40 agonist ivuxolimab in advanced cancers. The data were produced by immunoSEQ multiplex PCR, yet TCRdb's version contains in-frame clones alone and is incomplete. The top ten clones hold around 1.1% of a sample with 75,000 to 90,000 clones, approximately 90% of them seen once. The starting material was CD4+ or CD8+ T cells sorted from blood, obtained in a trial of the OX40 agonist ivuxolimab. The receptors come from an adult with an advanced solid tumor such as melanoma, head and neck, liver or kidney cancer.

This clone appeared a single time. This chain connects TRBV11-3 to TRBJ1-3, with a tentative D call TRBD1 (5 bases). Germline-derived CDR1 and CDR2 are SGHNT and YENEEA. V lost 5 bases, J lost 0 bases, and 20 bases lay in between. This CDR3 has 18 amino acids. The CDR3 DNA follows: TGTGCCAGCAGCCCGGGGTCCGGACAATACGACTCTGGAAACACCATATATTTT. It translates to CASSPGSGQYDSGNTIYF.

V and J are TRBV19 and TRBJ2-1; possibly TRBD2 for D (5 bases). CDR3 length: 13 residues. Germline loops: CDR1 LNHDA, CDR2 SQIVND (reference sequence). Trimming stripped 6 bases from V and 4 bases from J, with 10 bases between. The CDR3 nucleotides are TGTGCCAGTAGGGGCGGGCAGTACAATGAGCAGTTCTTC. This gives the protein CASRGGQYNEQFF.

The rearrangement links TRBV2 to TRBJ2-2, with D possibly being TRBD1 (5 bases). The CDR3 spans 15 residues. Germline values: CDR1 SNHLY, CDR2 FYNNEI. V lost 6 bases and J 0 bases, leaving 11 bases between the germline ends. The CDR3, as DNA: TGTGCCAGCAGAAAGGGGAATTCGAACACCGGGGAGCTGTTTTTT. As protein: CASRKGNSNTGELFF.

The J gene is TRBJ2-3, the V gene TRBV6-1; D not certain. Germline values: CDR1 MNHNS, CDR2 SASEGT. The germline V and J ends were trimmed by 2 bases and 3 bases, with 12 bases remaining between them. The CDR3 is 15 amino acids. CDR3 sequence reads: CASSELRIKTDTQYF. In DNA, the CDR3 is TGTGCCAGCAGTGAACTGCGGATAAAGACAGATACGCAGTATTTT.

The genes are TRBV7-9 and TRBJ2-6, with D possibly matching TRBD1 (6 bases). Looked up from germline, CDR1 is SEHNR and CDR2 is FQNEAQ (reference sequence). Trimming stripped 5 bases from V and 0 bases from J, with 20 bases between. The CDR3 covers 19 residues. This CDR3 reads CASSRRGGLVLSGANVLTF. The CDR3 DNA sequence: TGTGCCAGCAGCCGCAGGGGCGGCCTCGTCCTCTCTGGGGCCAACGTCCTGACTTTC. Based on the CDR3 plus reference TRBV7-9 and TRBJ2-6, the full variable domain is DTGVSQNPRHKITKRGQNVTFRCDPISEHNRLYWYRQTLGQGPEFLTYFQNEAQLEKSRLLSDRFSAERPKGSFSTLEIQRTEQGDSAMYLCASSRRGGLVLSGANVLTFGAGSRLTVL.

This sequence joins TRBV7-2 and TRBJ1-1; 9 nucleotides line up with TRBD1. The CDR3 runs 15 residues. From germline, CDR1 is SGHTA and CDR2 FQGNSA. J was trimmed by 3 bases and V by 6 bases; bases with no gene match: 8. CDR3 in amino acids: CASSFTGGADTEAFF. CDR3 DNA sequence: TGTGCCAGCAGTTTTACAGGGGGCGCCGACACTGAAGCTTTCTTT. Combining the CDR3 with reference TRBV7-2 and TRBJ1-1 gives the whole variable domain GAGVSQSPSNKVTEKGKDVELRCDPISGHTALYWYRQSLGQGLEFLIYFQGNSAPDKSGLPSDRFSAERTGGSVSTLTIQRTQQEDSAVYLCASSFTGGADTEAFFGQGTRLTVV.

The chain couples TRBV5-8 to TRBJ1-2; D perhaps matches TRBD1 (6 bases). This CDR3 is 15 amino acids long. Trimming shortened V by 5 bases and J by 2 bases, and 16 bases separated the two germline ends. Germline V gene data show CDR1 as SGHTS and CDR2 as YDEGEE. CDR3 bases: TGTGCCAGCAGAAAAGGCAGGGGATCAAACTATGGCTACACCTTC. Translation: CASRKGRGSNYGYTF. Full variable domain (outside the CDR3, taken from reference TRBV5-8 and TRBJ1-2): EAGVTQSPTHLIKTRGQQATLRCSPISGHTSVYWYQQALGLGLQFLLWYDEGEERNRGNFPPRFSGRQFPNYSSELNVNALELEDSALYLCASRKGRGSNYGYTFGSGTRLTVV.

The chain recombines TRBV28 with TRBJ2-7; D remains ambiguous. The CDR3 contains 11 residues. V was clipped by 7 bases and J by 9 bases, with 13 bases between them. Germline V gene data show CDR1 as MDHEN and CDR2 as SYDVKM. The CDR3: CASTDVLRQYF. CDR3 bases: TGTGCCAGCACCGATGTCCTTAGGCAGTACTTC.

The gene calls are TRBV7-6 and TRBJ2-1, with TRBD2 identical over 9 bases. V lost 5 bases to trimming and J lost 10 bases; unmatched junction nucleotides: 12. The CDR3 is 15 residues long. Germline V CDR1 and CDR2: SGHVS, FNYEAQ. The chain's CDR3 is CASSDPGLASKEQFF. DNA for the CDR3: TGTGCCAGCAGCGACCCGGGACTAGCCTCCAAGGAGCAGTTCTTC. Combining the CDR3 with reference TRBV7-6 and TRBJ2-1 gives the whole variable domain GAGVSQSPRYKVTKRGQDVALRCDPISGHVSLYWYRQALGQGPEFLTYFNYEAQQDKSGLPNDRFSAERPEGSISTLTIQRTEQRDSAMYRCASSDPGLASKEQFFGPGTRLTVL.

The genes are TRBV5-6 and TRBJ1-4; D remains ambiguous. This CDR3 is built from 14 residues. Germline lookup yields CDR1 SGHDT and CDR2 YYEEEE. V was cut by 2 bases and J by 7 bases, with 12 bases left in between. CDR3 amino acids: CASSFQGNSEKLFF. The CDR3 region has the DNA TGTGCCAGCAGCTTTCAAGGGAATTCTGAAAAACTGTTTTTT.

The CDR3 loop reads CASSDFSFFGANVLTF. The CDR3 DNA is TGTGCCAGCAGTGATTTCAGTTTTTTTGGGGCCAACGTCCTGACTTTC. The chain employs TRBV2 and TRBJ2-6; D is unresolved. The CDR3 has 16 residues. V was cut by 3 bases and J by 3 bases, with 12 bases left in between. CDR1 SNHLY and CDR2 FYNNEI come from the germline V gene.

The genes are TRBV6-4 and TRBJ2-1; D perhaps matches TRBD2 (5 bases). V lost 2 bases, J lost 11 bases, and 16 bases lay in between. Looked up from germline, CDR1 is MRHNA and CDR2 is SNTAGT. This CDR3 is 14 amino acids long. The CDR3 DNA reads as TGTGCCAGCAGTGACCACCTCGGGGAAGTTAAGCAGTTCTTC. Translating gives CASSDHLGEVKQFF.

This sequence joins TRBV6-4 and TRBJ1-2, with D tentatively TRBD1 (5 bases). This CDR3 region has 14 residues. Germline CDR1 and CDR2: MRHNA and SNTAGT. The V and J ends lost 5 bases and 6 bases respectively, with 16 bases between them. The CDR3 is CASSSQYLGDGYTF. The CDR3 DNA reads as TGTGCCAGCAGTTCCCAATATTTAGGGGATGGCTACACCTTC.

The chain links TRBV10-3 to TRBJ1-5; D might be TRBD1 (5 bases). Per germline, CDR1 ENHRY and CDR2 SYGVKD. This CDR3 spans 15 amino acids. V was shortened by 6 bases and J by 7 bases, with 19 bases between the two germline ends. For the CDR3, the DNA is TGTGCCATCAGCGATGGCCCGGGGGTTGGCCAGCCCCAGCATTTT. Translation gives CAISDGPGVGQPQHF.

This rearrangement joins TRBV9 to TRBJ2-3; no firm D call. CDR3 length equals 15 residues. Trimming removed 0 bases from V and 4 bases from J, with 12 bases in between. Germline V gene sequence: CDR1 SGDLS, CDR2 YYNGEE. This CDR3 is CASSVAAAPADTQYF. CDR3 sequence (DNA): TGTGCCAGCAGCGTAGCTGCGGCACCAGCAGATACGCAGTATTTT.

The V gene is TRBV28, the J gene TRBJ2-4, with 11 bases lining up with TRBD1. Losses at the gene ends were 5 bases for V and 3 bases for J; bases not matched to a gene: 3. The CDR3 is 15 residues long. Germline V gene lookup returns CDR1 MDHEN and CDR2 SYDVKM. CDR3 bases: TGTGCCAGCAGTCCCGGGACAGGGGGCAAAAACATTCAGTACTTC. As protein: CASSPGTGGKNIQYF.

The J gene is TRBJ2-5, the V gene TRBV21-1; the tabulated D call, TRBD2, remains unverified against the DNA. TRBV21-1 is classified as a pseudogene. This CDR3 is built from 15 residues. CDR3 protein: CASSKERCHKETQYF. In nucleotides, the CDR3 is TGTGCCAGCAGCAAAGAGCGGTGTCATAAAGAGACCCAGTACTTC.

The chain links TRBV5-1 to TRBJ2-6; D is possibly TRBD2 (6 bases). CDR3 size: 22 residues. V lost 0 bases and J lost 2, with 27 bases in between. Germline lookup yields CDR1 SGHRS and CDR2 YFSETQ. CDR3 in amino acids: CASSLAYRQSSTGRAGANVLTF. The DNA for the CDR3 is TGCGCCAGCAGCTTGGCATACCGGCAGTCCTCGACCGGGAGAGCTGGGGCCAACGTCCTGACTTTC.

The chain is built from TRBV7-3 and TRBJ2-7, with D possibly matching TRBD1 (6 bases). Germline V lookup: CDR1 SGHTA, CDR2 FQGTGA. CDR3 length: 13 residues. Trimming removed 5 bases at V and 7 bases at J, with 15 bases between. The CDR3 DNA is TGTGCCAGCAGCGGCACAGGGAATACTGAGCAGTACTTC. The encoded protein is CASSGTGNTEQYF.

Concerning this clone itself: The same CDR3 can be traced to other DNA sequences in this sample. For the CDR3, the DNA is TGTGCCAGCAGCTGGAGCGGCTCCTACGAGCAGTACTTC. Protein product: CASSWSGSYEQYF. The V and J genes are TRBV7-2 and TRBJ2-7; the D gene is possibly TRBD2 (5 bases). The CDR3 covers 13 residues. Germline assignment: CDR1 SGHTA and CDR2 FQGNSA. V lost 4 bases and J 0 bases, leaving 7 bases between the germline ends.

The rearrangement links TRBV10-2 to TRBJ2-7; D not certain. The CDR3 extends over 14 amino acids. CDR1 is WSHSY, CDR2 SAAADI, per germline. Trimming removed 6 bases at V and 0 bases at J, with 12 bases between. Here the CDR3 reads CASRDPLSSYEQYF. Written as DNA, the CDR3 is TGCGCCAGCAGGGACCCCTTAAGCTCCTACGAGCAGTACTTC.

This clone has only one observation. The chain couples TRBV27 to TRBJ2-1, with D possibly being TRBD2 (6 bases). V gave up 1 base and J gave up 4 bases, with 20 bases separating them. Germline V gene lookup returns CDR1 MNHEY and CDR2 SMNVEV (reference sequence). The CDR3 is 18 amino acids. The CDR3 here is CASSLYTPPAGRYNEQFF. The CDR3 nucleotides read TGTGCCAGCAGTTTATATACCCCCCCTGCGGGAAGGTACAATGAGCAGTTCTTC.

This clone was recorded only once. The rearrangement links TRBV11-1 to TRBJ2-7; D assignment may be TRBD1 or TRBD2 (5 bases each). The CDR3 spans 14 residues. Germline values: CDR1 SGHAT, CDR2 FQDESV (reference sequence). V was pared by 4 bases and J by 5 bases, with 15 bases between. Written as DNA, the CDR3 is TGTGCCAGCAGCTCGGGACGGCGTCGAAACGAGCAGTACTTC. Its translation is CASSSGRRRNEQYF.

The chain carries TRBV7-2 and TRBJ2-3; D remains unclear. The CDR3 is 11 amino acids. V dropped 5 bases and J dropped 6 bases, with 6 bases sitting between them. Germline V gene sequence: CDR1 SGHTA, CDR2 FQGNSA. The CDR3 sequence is CASSPWDTQYF. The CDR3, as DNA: TGTGCCAGCAGCCCTTGGGATACGCAGTATTTT.

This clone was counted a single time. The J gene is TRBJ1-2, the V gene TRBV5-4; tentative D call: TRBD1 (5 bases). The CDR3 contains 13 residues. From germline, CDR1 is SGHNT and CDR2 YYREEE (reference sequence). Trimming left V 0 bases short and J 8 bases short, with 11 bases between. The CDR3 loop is CASSLGRVDGYTF. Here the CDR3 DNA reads TGTGCCAGCAGCTTGGGCAGGGTCGACGGCTACACCTTC.

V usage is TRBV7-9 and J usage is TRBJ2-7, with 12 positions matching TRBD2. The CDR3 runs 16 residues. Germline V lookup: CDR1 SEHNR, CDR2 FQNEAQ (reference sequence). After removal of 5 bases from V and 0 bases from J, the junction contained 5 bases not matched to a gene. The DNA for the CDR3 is TGTGCCAGCAGCGAAGGACTAGCGGGATCCTCCTACGAGCAGTACTTC. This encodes CASSEGLAGSSYEQYF. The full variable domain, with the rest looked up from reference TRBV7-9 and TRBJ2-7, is DTGVSQNPRHKITKRGQNVTFRCDPISEHNRLYWYRQTLGQGPEFLTYFQNEAQLEKSRLLSDRFSAERPKGSFSTLEIQRTEQGDSAMYLCASSEGLAGSSYEQYFGPGTRLTVT.

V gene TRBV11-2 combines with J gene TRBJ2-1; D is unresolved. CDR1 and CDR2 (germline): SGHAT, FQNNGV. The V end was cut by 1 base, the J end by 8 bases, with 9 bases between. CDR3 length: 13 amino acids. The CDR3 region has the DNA TGTGCCAGCAGCTTAGTCGTAATGCATGAGCAGTTCTTC. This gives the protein CASSLVVMHEQFF.

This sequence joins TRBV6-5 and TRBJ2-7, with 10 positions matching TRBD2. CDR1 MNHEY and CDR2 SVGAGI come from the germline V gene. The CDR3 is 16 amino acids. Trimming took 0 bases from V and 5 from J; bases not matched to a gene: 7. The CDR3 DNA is TGTGCCAGCAGTTACTCGACCAGCGGGAGGGGCCACGAGCAGTACTTC. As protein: CASSYSTSGRGHEQYF.

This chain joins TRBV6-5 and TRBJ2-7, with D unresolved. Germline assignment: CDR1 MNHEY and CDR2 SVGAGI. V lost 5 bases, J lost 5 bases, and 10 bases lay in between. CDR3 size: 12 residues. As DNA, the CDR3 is TGTGCCAGCAGTCGTCCTGGCAACGAGCAGTACTTC. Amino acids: CASSRPGNEQYF.

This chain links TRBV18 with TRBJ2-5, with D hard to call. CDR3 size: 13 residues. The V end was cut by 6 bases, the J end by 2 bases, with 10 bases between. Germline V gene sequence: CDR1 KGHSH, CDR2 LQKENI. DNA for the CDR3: TGTGCCAGCTCCCTCGACTTTCAAGAGACCCAGTACTTC. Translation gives CASSLDFQETQYF. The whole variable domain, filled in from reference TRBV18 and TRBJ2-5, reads NAGVMQNPRHLVRRRGQEARLRCSPMKGHSHVYWYRQLPEEGLKFMVYLQKENIIDESGMPKERFSAEFPKEGPSILRIQQVVRGDSAAYFCASSLDFQETQYFGPGTRLLVL.